Here is one T cell receptor beta chain with its context. Its antigen is undetermined. The sample is drawn from a study of cytomegalovirus exposure and HLA in healthy donors. Notes on the study in general: Accounts indicate the classifier identified cytomegalovirus status with strong specificity and sensitivity. Later analysis indicated greater clonal expansion among HLA-associated TCR beta chains than among equally common other chains.

Use of 60 Vbeta and 13 Jbeta primers characterized the PCR. Method: immunoSEQ multiplex PCR; TCRdb's copy keeps in-frame clones and lacks some. The table records about 130,000 clones, roughly 75% of them present only once. The ends were cut back, 1 base at V and 0 bases at J, with 19 bases in the middle. Germline CDR1 and CDR2: MGHRA and YSYEKL. CDR3 length equals 19 residues. The rearrangement uses TRBV4-1 and TRBJ2-4; possible D gene TRBD2, 6 bases. Input material: PBMCs. The sequence derives from a female donor in good health and CMV-seronegative. The CDR3 nucleotides are TGCGCCAGCAGCCAAGGGAGGGCCCAAGCGCCTCTAGCCAAAAACATTCAGTACTTC. Residues: CASSQGRAQAPLAKNIQYF.